These T cell receptor beta chains were read from a single sample in a study of cytomegalovirus exposure and HLA in healthy donors. Clones were sequenced by immunoSEQ multiplex PCR, and TCRdb holds only the in-frame ones, with some missing. The repertoire consists of 350,000 or so clones, with approximately 90% occurring once and the leading ten covering under 0.85%. Sequenced sample: PBMCs. The receptors here all came from a woman aged 18-29 years in good health and CMV-seronegative. Both conserved end residues are part of each CDR3. Clone size is stated in some rows and not others, as once, few, many or a class when expanded.

j_call	v_call	clone_size	cdr3_aa
TRBJ2-7	TRBV5-1	.	CASSLALAGGLYEQYF
TRBJ2-2	TRBV6-1	.	CASSLNTGELFF
TRBJ2-5	TRBV4-2	.	CASSQGGTAQETQYF
TRBJ2-7	TRBV11-2	.	CASSFYRASGYEQYF
TRBJ2-7	TRBV27	.	CASSSAPGLYYEQYF
TRBJ1-1	TRBV15	.	CATSRDFSVMNTEAFF
TRBJ1-2	TRBV6-5	.	CASSQQLFYGYTF
TRBJ2-1	TRBV14	.	CASSHGRASALRFF
TRBJ1-4	TRBV11-2	once	CASRPSGNEKLFF
TRBJ2-2	TRBV18	.	CASSPLHGAGTGELFF
TRBJ1-2	TRBV7-2	.	CASSPDRGHGYTF
TRBJ2-1	TRBV9	.	CASSLSSGLTSGSYNEQFF
TRBJ2-2	TRBV4-3	once	CASSQDPRLNTGELFF